This paragraph covers one T cell receptor (beta chain) sequence. Other nucleotide sequences in the sample specify the same CDR3. Unmatched junction bases numbered 6, after V lost 4 bases and J lost 5 bases. Germline CDR1 reads SQVTM; CDR2 reads ANQGSEA. This CDR3 region has 14 residues. This entry belongs to a study of blood T cell repertoires in COVID-19. Profiling relied on immunoSEQ multiplex PCR, and the TCRdb table lists in-frame clones only, not all of them. The repertoire has roughly 200,000 clones, 80% of them found once; the top ten carry 6.5%. The source is a man between 65 and 85 years old with active or convalescent COVID-19. Sequenced: peripheral blood. The chain uses TRBV29-1 and TRBJ2-1; TRBD2 agrees at 9 bases. In DNA, the CDR3 is TGCAGCGTTGGTTTAGCGGGAGTGGACAATGAGCAGTTCTTC. This translates into CSVGLAGVDNEQFF.